A few counts support the clone carrying this TCR beta chain. The antigen is unknown. V shed 4 bases and J shed 2 bases, with 12 bases lying between them. The CDR3 is 13 amino acids. Looked up from germline, CDR1 is SQVTM and CDR2 is ANQGSEA. The sample is drawn from a study of T cells in Graves' hyperthyroidism and ophthalmopathy. Findings of the study overall: Most expanded thyroid clonotypes above 0.001 also appeared in blood. Ophthalmopathy was predicted by the model a median of approximately 6 months ahead of onset. The authors' 13 V-J model separated ophthalmopathy from stable hyperthyroidism.

Amplification yielded TCR beta CDR3 regions, with RNA transcripts as the source. Initially, a first-round RT-PCR of the TCR CDR3 employed the HTBI primer set. Using its own MiXCR run on the multiplex PCR reads, TCRdb lists one record per CDR3 protein. The sample gives roughly 510,000 distinct CDR3 sequences, about 46% of which show up once; about 45% is in the top ten. Each diagnosis drew on symptoms, thyroxine, TRAb, thyroid ultrasound and orbital computed tomography findings. Specimen: peripheral blood or thyroid tissue (not recorded which). This receptor was identified in an adult woman with Graves' disease, either hyperthyroidism or ophthalmopathy (not recorded which). The rearrangement links TRBV29-1 to TRBJ2-7; D unresolved. The CDR3 region has the DNA TGCAGCGTTGTGCGAGACATCCCCTACGAGCAGTACTTC. This sequence encodes CSVVRDIPYEQYF.